These 4 T cell receptor beta chains originate from one sample sequenced in a study of identical twins. A single record per CDR3 protein comes from TCRdb applying MiXCR to the 5' RACE reads. Of hundreds of thousands of distinct CDR3 sequences listed, around 8.3% are singletons. These data were also reused for a study on yellow fever vaccine responses in identical twins.

Sequencing input: PBMCs. The receptors come from a young woman in good health.

This clonotype was observed many times. V usage is TRBV5-1 and J usage is TRBJ2-2; 7 bases align to TRBD2. Germline CDR1 is SGHRS and CDR2 is YFSETQ. The CDR3 has 15 residues. V trimming: 1 base; J trimming: 4 bases; junction bases outside the gene matches: 4. CDR3 nucleotides: TGCGCCAGCAGCTTGTTCAGGGAGGGCACCGGGGAGCTGTTTTTT. This sequence encodes CASSLFREGTGELFF.

The J gene is TRBJ2-5, the V gene TRBV10-3, with a weak D call TRBD1 (5 bases). The V end was cut by 3 bases, the J end by 9 bases, with 14 bases between. The CDR3 runs to 13 residues. Per the germline V gene, CDR1 is ENHRY and CDR2 is SYGVKD. The CDR3 loop reads CAISDRQGVSQYF. The CDR3, as DNA: TGTGCCATCAGTGACAGGCAAGGGGTGTCCCAGTACTTC.

The chain has TRBV7-9 and TRBJ2-7; D tentatively fits TRBD1 or TRBD2 (5 bases each). V was clipped by 4 bases and J by 7 bases, with 17 bases between them. This CDR3 has 14 amino acids. The V gene's germline CDR1 is SEHNR and CDR2 FQNEAQ (reference sequence). In nucleotides, the CDR3 is TGTGCCAGCAGCTCTGGGGCAGGCTCGGGGGAGCAGTACTTC. Its translation: CASSSGAGSGEQYF.

This clonotype was seen more than once but under ten times. CDR3 sequence (DNA): TGTGCCAGCAGCTCCGACAGGATCGGGGAGCTGTTTTTT. This gives the protein CASSSDRIGELFF. The chain has TRBV13 and TRBJ2-2; possibly TRBD1 for D (6 bases). The length of the CDR3 is 13 residues. Trimming left V 4 bases short and J 7 bases short, with 10 bases between. CDR1 is PRHDT and CDR2 is FYEKMQ in the germline V gene (reference sequence).